Listed below are T cell receptor beta chains from one sample, sequenced in a study of HIV-infected patients and healthy controls. MiXCR was run by TCRdb on the 5' RACE reads, yielding one entry per CDR3 protein. This table holds approximately 18,000 distinct CDR3 sequences, almost 9% found once. Sequences were obtained from blood. These receptors were obtained from an adult in good health. CDR3s include the opening cysteine and the closing phenylalanine or tryptophan. The D gene is left open where the match is weak. Size is omitted from some rows. Given values are once, few, many or a class for expanded clones.

J gene	D gene	V gene	clone size	CDR3 protein	CDR3 DNA
TRBJ2-1	NA	TRBV3-1	many	CASSQARHEQFF	TGTGCCAGCAGCCAAGCTAGGCACGAGCAGTTCTTC
TRBJ2-1	TRBD2	TRBV27	many	CASRLSGGAPYNEQFF	TGTGCCAGCAGACTTAGCGGGGGGGCCCCCTACAATGAGCAGTTCTTC
TRBJ2-1	TRBD2	TRBV6-2/TRBV6-3	many	CASRIAGVDEQFF	TGTGCCAGCAGGATAGCGGGAGTTGATGAGCAGTTCTTC
TRBJ1-1	TRBD1	TRBV20-1	many	CSARQGAGTEAFF	TGCAGTGCTAGACAGGGGGCAGGCACTGAAGCTTTCTTT
TRBJ2-7	TRBD1	TRBV7-2	few	CASSFVTGSQGYEQYF	TGTGCCAGCAGCTTTGTGACAGGGTCCCAGGGCTACGAGCAGTACTTC
TRBJ2-2	NA	TRBV19	many	CASSTGPTSNAGELFF	TGTGCCAGTAGTACAGGTCCTACTAGCAACGCCGGGGAGCTGTTTTTT
TRBJ1-1	NA	TRBV6-6	many	CASSYEDTNTEAFF	TGTGCCAGCAGTTACGAGGACACAAACACTGAAGCTTTCTTT
TRBJ2-2	NA	TRBV2	many	CASSESATNTGELFF	TGTGCCAGCAGTGAATCTGCGACTAACACCGGGGAGCTGTTTTTT
TRBJ1-5	TRBD1	TRBV5-1	NA	CASSLGTGIQPQHF	TGCGCCAGCAGCTTGGGGACAGGGATTCAGCCCCAGCATTTT
TRBJ1-5	NA	TRBV28	many	CASILQGSNQPQHF	TGTGCCAGCATCCTACAGGGAAGCAATCAGCCCCAGCATTTT
TRBJ2-7	TRBD1	TRBV7-2	many	CASSLGQGIYEQYF	TGTGCCAGCAGCTTAGGACAGGGCATCTACGAGCAGTACTTC
TRBJ2-7	TRBD1	TRBV5-1	many	CASSSIPGTGSYEQYF	TGCGCCAGCAGCTCGATCCCCGGGACAGGGTCCTACGAGCAGTACTTC
TRBJ1-4	NA	TRBV25-1	NA	CASSRAEKLFF	TGTGCCAGCAGCCGCGCCGAAAAACTGTTTTTT
TRBJ2-7	NA	TRBV2	many	CASSVGGEQYF	TGTGCCAGCAGTGTCGGGGGCGAGCAGTACTTC
TRBJ2-3	NA	TRBV19	medium-sized	CASSLTSTDTQYF	TGTGCCAGTAGTCTAACTAGCACAGATACGCAGTATTTT
TRBJ1-4	NA	TRBV11-2	few	CASSRALNEKLFF	TGTGCCAGCTCGAGGGCCCTAAATGAAAAACTGTTTTTT
TRBJ2-3	NA	TRBV5-4	NA	CASSKPGHTFTDTQYF	TGTGCCAGCAGCAAACCGGGACACACTTTCACAGATACGCAGTATTTT
TRBJ1-1	NA	TRBV28	NA	CASSLFGGTEAFF	TGTGCCAGCAGTTTATTCGGGGGGACTGAAGCTTTCTTT
TRBJ2-7	NA	TRBV6-5	NA	CASSYSGTKYEQYF	TGTGCCAGCAGTTACTCCGGGACAAAATACGAGCAGTACTTC
TRBJ2-3	TRBD1	TRBV5-5	medium-sized	CASSWTGSDTQYF	TGTGCCAGCAGCTGGACAGGGTCGGATACGCAGTATTTT
TRBJ2-6	TRBD1	TRBV9	many	CASALTGDLATAGANVLTF	TGTGCCAGCGCGTTGACAGGGGACCTGGCAACTGCTGGGGCCAACGTCCTGACTTTC
TRBJ2-3	NA	TRBV20-1	few	CSARDRPFSTDTQYF	TGCAGTGCTAGAGACCGCCCGTTTAGCACAGATACGCAGTATTTT